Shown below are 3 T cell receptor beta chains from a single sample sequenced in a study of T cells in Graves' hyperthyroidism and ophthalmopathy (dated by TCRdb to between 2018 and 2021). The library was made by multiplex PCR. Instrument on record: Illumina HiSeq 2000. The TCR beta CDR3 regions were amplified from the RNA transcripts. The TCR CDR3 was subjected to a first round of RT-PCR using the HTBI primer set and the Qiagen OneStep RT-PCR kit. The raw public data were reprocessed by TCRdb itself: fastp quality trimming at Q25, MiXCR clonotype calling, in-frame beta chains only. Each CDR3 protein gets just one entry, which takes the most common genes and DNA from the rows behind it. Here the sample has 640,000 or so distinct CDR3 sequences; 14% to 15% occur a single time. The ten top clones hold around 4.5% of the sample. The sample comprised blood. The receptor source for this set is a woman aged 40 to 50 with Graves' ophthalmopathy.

CDR3 bases: TGTGCCAGCAGCTTAGATCAGGGCGTGAACACTGAAGCTTTCTTT. This sequence encodes CASSLDQGVNTEAFF. The rearrangement uses TRBV7-8 and TRBJ1-1; possibly TRBD1 for D (5 bases). The CDR3 totals 15 residues. Germline-derived CDR1 and CDR2 are SGHVS and FQNEAQ. The V end lost 1 base, the J end lost 0 bases, and 9 bases lay between the germline ends. Based on the CDR3 plus reference TRBV7-8 and TRBJ1-1, the full variable domain is GAGVSQSPRYKVAKRGQDVALRCDPISGHVSLFWYQQALGQGPEFLTYFQNEAQLDKSGLPSDRFFAERPEGSVSTLKIQRTQQEDSAVYLCASSLDQGVNTEAFFGQGTRLTVV.

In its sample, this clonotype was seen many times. CDR3 in amino acids: CASRGQGPWEAFF. DNA of the CDR3: TGTGCCAGCAGGGGACAGGGGCCATGGGAAGCTTTCTTT. The rearrangement links TRBV27 to TRBJ1-1; 10 bases are shared with TRBD1. CDR1 is MNHEY, CDR2 SMNVEV, per germline (reference sequence). The CDR3 loop spans 13 amino acids. With 6 bases clipped from V and 8 bases from J, the junction kept 6 bases outside the gene matches.

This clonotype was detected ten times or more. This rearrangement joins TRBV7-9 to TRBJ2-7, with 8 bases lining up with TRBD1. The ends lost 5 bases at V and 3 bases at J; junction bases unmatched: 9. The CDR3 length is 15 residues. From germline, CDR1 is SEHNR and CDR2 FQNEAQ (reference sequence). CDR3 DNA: TGTGCCAGCAGCCGTACAGGGGGGCAAAACTACGAGCAGTACTTC. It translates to CASSRTGGQNYEQYF.